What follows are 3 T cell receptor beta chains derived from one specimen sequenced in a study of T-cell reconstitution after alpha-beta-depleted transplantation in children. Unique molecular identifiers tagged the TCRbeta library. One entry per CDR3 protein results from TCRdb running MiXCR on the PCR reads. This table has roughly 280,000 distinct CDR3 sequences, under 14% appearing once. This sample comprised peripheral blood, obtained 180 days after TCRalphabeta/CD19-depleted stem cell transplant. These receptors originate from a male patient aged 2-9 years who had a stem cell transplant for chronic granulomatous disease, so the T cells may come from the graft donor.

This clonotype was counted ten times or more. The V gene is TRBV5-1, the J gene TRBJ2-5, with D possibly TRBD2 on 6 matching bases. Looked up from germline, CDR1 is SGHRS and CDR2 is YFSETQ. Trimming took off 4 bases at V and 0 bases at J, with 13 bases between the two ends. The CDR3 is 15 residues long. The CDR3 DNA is TGCGCCAGCAGCAACCACTGGGGGGACCAAGAGACCCAGTACTTC. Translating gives CASSNHWGDQETQYF.

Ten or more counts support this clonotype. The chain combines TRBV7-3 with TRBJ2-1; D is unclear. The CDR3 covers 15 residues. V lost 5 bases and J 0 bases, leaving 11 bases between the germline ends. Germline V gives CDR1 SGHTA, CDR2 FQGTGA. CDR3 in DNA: TGTGCCAGCAGCCCGGACCCCAGCTCCTACAATGAGCAGTTCTTC. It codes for CASSPDPSSYNEQFF.

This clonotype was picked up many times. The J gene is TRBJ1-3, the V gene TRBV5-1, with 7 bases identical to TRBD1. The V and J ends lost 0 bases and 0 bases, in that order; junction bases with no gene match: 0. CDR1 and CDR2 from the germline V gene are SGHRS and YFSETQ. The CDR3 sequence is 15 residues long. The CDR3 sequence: CASSLDRGSGNTIYF. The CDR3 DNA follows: TGCGCCAGCAGCTTGGACAGGGGCTCTGGAAACACCATATATTTT.